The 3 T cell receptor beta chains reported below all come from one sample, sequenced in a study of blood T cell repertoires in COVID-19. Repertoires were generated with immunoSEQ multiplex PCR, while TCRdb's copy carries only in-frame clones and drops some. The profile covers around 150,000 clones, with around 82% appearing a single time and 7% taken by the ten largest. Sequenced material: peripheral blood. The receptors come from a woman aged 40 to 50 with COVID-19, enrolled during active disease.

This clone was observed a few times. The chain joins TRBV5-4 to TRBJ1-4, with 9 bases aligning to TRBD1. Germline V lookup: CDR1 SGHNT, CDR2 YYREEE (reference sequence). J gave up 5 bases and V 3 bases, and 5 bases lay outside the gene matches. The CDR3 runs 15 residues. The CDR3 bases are TGTGCCAGCAGCTACAACAGGGGGCTGAATGAAAAACTGTTTTTT. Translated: CASSYNRGLNEKLFF.

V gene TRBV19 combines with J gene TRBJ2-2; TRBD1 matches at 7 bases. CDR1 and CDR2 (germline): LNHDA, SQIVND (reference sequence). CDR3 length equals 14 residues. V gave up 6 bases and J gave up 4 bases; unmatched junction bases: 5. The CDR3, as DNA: TGTGCCAGTAGAGCCTACAGGGGCACCGGGGAGCTGTTTTTT. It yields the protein CASRAYRGTGELFF.

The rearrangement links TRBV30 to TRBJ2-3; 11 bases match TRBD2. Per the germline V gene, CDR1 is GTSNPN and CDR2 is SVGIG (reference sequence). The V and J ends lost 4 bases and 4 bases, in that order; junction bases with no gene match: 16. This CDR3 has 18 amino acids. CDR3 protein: CAWTKGSGRARKADTQYF. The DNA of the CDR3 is TGTGCCTGGACTAAGGGTAGCGGGAGGGCCCGAAAGGCAGATACGCAGTATTTT.